This T cell receptor (beta chain) is drawn from a study of technical replicates of blood from several donors. Assay used: immunoSEQ multiplex PCR; TCRdb lists only in-frame clones, some missing. The sample gives fewer than 85,000 clones, about 94% of which show up once; 0.25% is in the top ten. The CDR3 extends over 13 amino acids. Trimming took off 4 bases at V and 3 bases at J, with 9 bases between the two ends. Per the germline V gene, CDR1 is SNHLY and CDR2 is FYNNEI. This sequence originates from a human donor in good health. This rearrangement joins TRBV2 to TRBJ2-5; tentatively, D is TRBD2 (6 bases). Material for sequencing was T cells isolated from PBMCs. CDR3 in amino acids: CASSATREETQYF. For the CDR3, the DNA is TGTGCCAGCAGTGCGACTAGAGAAGAGACCCAGTACTTC.